Below are 31 T cell receptor beta chains sequenced from a single sample in a study of chemoradiotherapy in HPV16-positive cancers. Repertoires were generated with immunoSEQ multiplex PCR, while TCRdb's copy carries only in-frame clones and drops some. The data show some 20,000 clones, with roughly 73% seen just once and roughly 2.5% held by the top ten. The sample was collected from a patient who underwent chemoradiotherapy. These receptors were collected from a human donor with HPV-associated anogenital cancer.

The rearrangement links TRBV28 to TRBJ1-2; perhaps TRBD1 as D (5 bases). The germline V gene encodes CDR1 MDHEN and CDR2 SYDVKM. CDR3 size: 14 residues. Trimming left V 5 bases short and J 4 bases short, with 14 bases between. The CDR3: CASSTRGMIYGYTF. The CDR3 DNA reads TGTGCCAGCAGTACAAGGGGCATGATCTATGGCTACACCTTC.

The gene calls are TRBV6-5 and TRBJ1-2, with D possibly TRBD1 on 5 matching bases. V was cut by 6 bases and J by 5 bases, with 13 bases left in between. Germline-derived CDR1 and CDR2 are MNHEY and SVGAGI. The CDR3 spans 13 residues. The CDR3 bases are TGTGCCAGCAGCCCCGGGGGGGGATATGGCTACACCTTC. It translates to CASSPGGGYGYTF.

The chain couples TRBV19 to TRBJ1-2, with TRBD1 as a possible D gene (5 bases). V was trimmed by 6 bases and J by 4 bases, leaving 18 bases between them. Germline V gene sequence: CDR1 LNHDA, CDR2 SQIVND (reference sequence). The CDR3 has 15 residues. The CDR3: CASSTWRDRPYGYTF. The CDR3 bases are TGTGCCAGTAGCACGTGGCGGGACCGTCCCTATGGCTACACCTTC.

This clone was found once. The chain joins TRBV27 to TRBJ2-3; 10 positions agree with TRBD2. Germline trimming cut 3 bases from V and 3 bases from J; bases unmatched to any gene: 6. CDR3 size: 16 residues. The V gene's germline CDR1 is MNHEY and CDR2 SMNVEV (reference sequence). This CDR3 reads CASSFLSTSGTDTQYF. The CDR3 DNA reads TGTGCCAGCAGTTTCCTCTCGACTAGCGGGACAGATACGCAGTATTTT.

V usage is TRBV18 and J usage is TRBJ1-1, with TRBD1 as a possible D gene (5 bases). Trimming shortened V by 3 bases and J by 5 bases, and 19 bases separated the two germline ends. The length of the CDR3 is 16 residues. Germline CDR1 reads KGHSH; CDR2 reads LQKENI. The CDR3 reads CASSPNRQHERTEAFF. The CDR3 DNA reads as TGTGCCAGCTCACCCAATCGACAGCATGAGAGAACTGAAGCTTTCTTT.

This chain uses TRBV30 with TRBJ1-6, with 8 positions matching TRBD1. This CDR3 contains 15 residues. V lost 0 bases to trimming and J lost 9 bases; unmatched junction nucleotides: 7. Per the germline V gene, CDR1 is GTSNPN and CDR2 is SVGIG (reference sequence). In DNA form, the CDR3 reads TGTGCCTGGAGTGTTGGCGGACAGGGTGTTTCACCCCTCCACTTT. This encodes CAWSVGGQGVSPLHF.

The V call is TRBV5-1, the J call TRBJ1-1; D perhaps matches TRBD1 (6 bases). The CDR3 has 13 amino acids. Germline lookup yields CDR1 SGHRS and CDR2 YFSETQ. V was cut by 4 bases and J by 1 base, with 8 bases left in between. CDR3 protein: CASSQGQNTEAFF. Here the CDR3 DNA reads TGCGCCAGCAGCCAGGGACAGAACACTGAAGCTTTCTTT. Variable domain in full (rest from reference TRBV5-1 and TRBJ1-1): KAGVTQTPRYLIKTRGQQVTLSCSPISGHRSVSWYQQTPGQGLQFLFEYFSETQRNKGNFPGRFSGRQFSNSRSEMNVSTLELGDSALYLCASSQGQNTEAFFGQGTRLTVV.

The rearrangement joins TRBV5-1 to TRBJ2-1; 13 positions agree with TRBD2. V dropped 5 bases and J dropped 6; count of bases not matched to a gene: 8. CDR3 length: 16 amino acids. Per germline, CDR1 SGHRS and CDR2 YFSETQ. CDR3 sequence reads: CASRRTSGRAFNEQFF. The CDR3 nucleotides are TGCGCCAGCAGACGTACTAGCGGGAGGGCCTTCAATGAGCAGTTCTTC.

The chain uses TRBV19 and TRBJ1-2, with D tentatively TRBD1 (5 bases). The germline gives CDR1 LNHDA, CDR2 SQIVND (reference sequence). Trimming took 4 bases from V and 1 from J, leaving 16 bases between them. This CDR3 is 16 amino acids long. For the CDR3, the DNA is TGTGCCAGTAGTAGTATGGGGGGACCTCTTAACTATGGCTACACCTTC. Translating it yields CASSSMGGPLNYGYTF.

J is TRBJ2-3 and V is TRBV10-2; D ambiguous. Trimming removed 6 bases at V and 6 bases at J, with 13 bases between. The CDR3 contains 13 residues. Germline CDR1 and CDR2: WSHSY and SAAADI. CDR3 sequence: CASSRFGYDTQYF. CDR3 bases: TGCGCCAGCAGCAGGTTCGGGTATGATACGCAGTATTTT.

This clone came up a few times. Germline is not matched at one junction end, which may reflect a read error. The chain carries TRBV6-5 and TRBJ2-1, with D possibly matching TRBD1 (6 bases). The CDR3 has 13 residues. Per the germline V gene, CDR1 is MNHEY and CDR2 is SVGAGI. This CDR3 reads CASSYSASGVRVF. The CDR3, as DNA: TGTGCCAGCAGTTACTCAGCATCAGGGGTCAGGGTCTTC.

V usage is TRBV6-1 and J usage is TRBJ2-2; D gene uncertain. The CDR3 sequence is 12 residues long. Trimming stripped 2 bases from V and 4 bases from J, with 2 bases between. Germline V gives CDR1 MNHNS, CDR2 SASEGT. In nucleotides, the CDR3 is TGTGCCAGCAGTGAAATCACCGGGGAGCTGTTTTTT. Translated: CASSEITGELFF.

This clone has only a few counts. The gene calls are TRBV18 and TRBJ1-2; no firm D call. CDR1 KGHSH and CDR2 LQKENI come from the germline V gene. V dropped 4 bases and J dropped 0 bases, with 12 bases sitting between them. This CDR3 spans 15 amino acids. CDR3 amino acids: CASSHLAQTNYGYTF. DNA of the CDR3: TGTGCCAGCTCACACCTCGCCCAGACTAACTATGGCTACACCTTC.

This clone appeared a single time. This rearrangement joins TRBV5-1 to TRBJ2-3, with TRBD2 matching 8 bases. CDR1 and CDR2 from the germline V gene are SGHRS and YFSETQ. The CDR3 extends over 15 amino acids. Trimming at V came to 7 bases and at J to 2 bases, leaving 9 bases not matched to a gene. CDR3 nucleotide sequence: TGCGCCAGCGCTATAGCGGGGTTACTCACAGATACGCAGTATTTT. Translating it yields CASAIAGLLTDTQYF.

The chain links TRBV28 to TRBJ2-6; 10 bases match TRBD2. With 4 bases clipped from V and 3 bases from J, the junction kept 6 bases outside the gene matches. The CDR3 contains 17 residues. Germline values: CDR1 MDHEN, CDR2 SYDVKM. CDR3: CASSSAGGPHGANVLTF. The CDR3 DNA reads TGTGCCAGCAGTTCAGCGGGAGGGCCGCATGGGGCCAACGTCCTGACTTTC.

The chain uses TRBV5-1 and TRBJ2-7, with 9 positions matching TRBD1. The length of the CDR3 is 14 residues. Germline assignment: CDR1 SGHRS and CDR2 YFSETQ. The junction had 3 bases not matched to a gene; V was cut back by 4 bases and J by 1 base. The CDR3 spells CASSVTGGSYEQYF. CDR3 sequence (DNA): TGCGCCAGCAGCGTGACAGGGGGTTCCTACGAGCAGTACTTC.

The chain has TRBV11-2 and TRBJ2-7, with D maybe TRBD1 (6 bases). Germline CDR1 and CDR2: SGHAT and FQNNGV. CDR3 size: 15 residues. Trimming pared 6 bases from V and 3 bases from J, leaving 18 bases between. The CDR3 nucleotides read TGTGCCAGCAGTCAAAACACCGGGACACACTACGAGCAGTACTTC. It translates to CASSQNTGTHYEQYF.

The chain recombines TRBV6-4 with TRBJ1-5, with D maybe TRBD1 (6 bases). Germline V gene lookup returns CDR1 MRHNA and CDR2 SNTAGT. The CDR3 has 14 residues. The V gene lost 3 bases and the J gene lost 4 bases, with 10 bases spanning the gap. The CDR3 DNA reads TGTGCCAGCAGTGAAGGAGGGGGGAATCAGCCCCAGCATTTT. Residues: CASSEGGGNQPQHF.

The rearrangement links TRBV27 to TRBJ1-2; 8 nucleotides line up with TRBD1. Germline V gives CDR1 MNHEY, CDR2 SMNVEV (reference sequence). V dropped 4 bases and J dropped 5; count of bases not matched to a gene: 3. CDR3 length: 13 amino acids. As DNA, the CDR3 is TGTGCCAGCAGTTACCGACAGGGGTATGGCTACACCTTC. Translation gives CASSYRQGYGYTF.

The genes are TRBV2 and TRBJ2-1; 7 bases agree with TRBD1. Trimming removed 6 bases from V and 4 bases from J; junction bases left unmatched: 12. CDR1 and CDR2 from the germline V gene are SNHLY and FYNNEI. The CDR3 length is 16 residues. CDR3 sequence (DNA): TGTGCCAGCAGAGAATCCAACTACAGGGGATACAATGAGCAGTTCTTC. It encodes CASRESNYRGYNEQFF. The full variable domain, completed using reference TRBV2 and TRBJ2-1, is EPEVTQTPSHQVTQMGQEVILRCVPISNHLYFYWYRQILGQKVEFLVSFYNNEISEKSEIFDDQFSVERPDGSNFTLKIRSTKLEDSAMYFCASRESNYRGYNEQFFGPGTRLTVL.

The V call is TRBV29-1, the J call TRBJ2-7, with 7 bases matching TRBD2. The junction had 1 base not matched to a gene; V was cut back by 5 bases and J by 3 bases. The CDR3 consists of 11 residues. The germline CDR1 and CDR2 sequences are SQVTM and ANQGSEA. In DNA form, the CDR3 reads TGCAGCGTTCGCGGGAGCTACGAGCAGTACTTC. It specifies CSVRGSYEQYF.

This clone occurred once. The chain employs TRBV6-4 and TRBJ1-2; TRBD1 might be the D (6 bases). This CDR3 region has 14 residues. Trimming cost V 5 bases and J 3 bases, with 13 bases left between them. Germline V gives CDR1 MRHNA, CDR2 SNTAGT. CDR3 bases: TGTGCCAGCAGTCCGACAGGATCTGACTATGGCTACACCTTC. This sequence encodes CASSPTGSDYGYTF.

V gene TRBV28 combines with J gene TRBJ1-2; D not certain. This CDR3 contains 12 residues. Germline-derived CDR1 and CDR2 are MDHEN and SYDVKM. V was trimmed by 6 bases and J by 5 bases, leaving 10 bases between them. The CDR3 DNA follows: TGTGCCAGCAGGACACAGAAATATGGCTACACCTTC. Its translation: CASRTQKYGYTF.

The chain joins TRBV5-1 to TRBJ1-2, with D perhaps matching TRBD1 (5 bases). CDR3 length: 14 residues. The V and J ends lost 4 bases and 3 bases respectively, with 13 bases between them. The germline V gene has CDR1 SGHRS and CDR2 YFSETQ. CDR3 in DNA: TGCGCCAGCAGCCCCGGCGACAGATACTATGGCTACACCTTC. Translated: CASSPGDRYYGYTF.

The chain joins TRBV5-5 to TRBJ2-5, with unresolved D. The CDR3 is 12 amino acids. Germline V CDR1 and CDR2: SGHKS, YYEKEE (reference sequence). Deletions cut 4 bases from V and 0 bases from J, with 4 bases between. The CDR3 is CASSPYQETQYF. As DNA, the CDR3 is TGTGCCAGCAGCCCGTACCAAGAGACCCAGTACTTC.

The V call is TRBV7-2, the J call TRBJ1-1, with 8 bases aligning to TRBD1. This CDR3 spans 16 amino acids. V lost 4 bases to trimming and J lost 4 bases; unmatched junction nucleotides: 11. CDR1 and CDR2 (germline): SGHTA, FQGNSA. The CDR3 DNA sequence: TGTGCCAGCAGCTCCCCGCGCAGGGGGCCGGGCACTGAAGCTTTCTTT. This translates into CASSSPRRGPGTEAFF.

This chain connects TRBV6-1 to TRBJ1-5; TRBD1 matches at 7 bases. This CDR3 is 14 amino acids long. With V trimmed by 7 bases and J by 3 bases, 6 bases remained unmatched. Germline CDR1 is MNHNS and CDR2 is SASEGT. Written as DNA, the CDR3 is TGTGCCAGCACCGAAGGGACAGCCAATCAGCCCCAGCATTTT. Protein product: CASTEGTANQPQHF.

The chain recombines TRBV5-1 with TRBJ2-2; perhaps TRBD1 as D (5 bases). The CDR3 is 13 amino acids. Germline CDR1 SGHRS, CDR2 YFSETQ. V lost 4 bases and J 5 bases, leaving 9 bases between the germline ends. Here the CDR3 reads CASSQQDTGELFF. The DNA of the CDR3 is TGCGCCAGCAGCCAACAGGATACCGGGGAGCTGTTTTTT.

The chain joins TRBV7-6 to TRBJ2-1, with 7 bases lining up with TRBD2. The CDR3 runs to 12 residues. V lost 1 base and J lost 9; bases outside the gene matches: 0. Germline CDR1 and CDR2: SGHVS and FNYEAQ. This CDR3 reads CASSLGGGEQFF. The CDR3 region has the DNA TGTGCCAGCAGCTTAGGCGGGGGTGAGCAGTTCTTC.

This clone was picked up a small number of times. This sequence joins TRBV5-4 and TRBJ2-1; 9 bases match TRBD1. The CDR3 spans 16 residues. V lost 0 bases to trimming and J lost 7 bases; unmatched junction nucleotides: 8. CDR1 and CDR2 from the germline V gene are SGHNT and YYREEE (reference sequence). CDR3 coding DNA: TGTGCCAGCAGCTTGGAGGCGACAGGGGGGAGTAATGAGCAGTTCTTC. Its protein is CASSLEATGGSNEQFF.

J is TRBJ2-1 and V is TRBV5-4; D possibly corresponds to TRBD2 (5 bases). V dropped 4 bases and J dropped 6 bases, with 20 bases sitting between them. CDR3 length: 16 residues. Germline V gene sequence: CDR1 SGHNT, CDR2 YYREEE (reference sequence). CDR3 sequence reads: CASSERGGAFSNEQFF. In DNA, the CDR3 is TGTGCCAGCAGCGAGAGAGGAGGCGCCTTTAGCAATGAGCAGTTCTTC.